This TCR beta chain was obtained from a study of OX40 agonist ivuxolimab in advanced cancers. Overall study: Patients received ivuxolimab, an intravenous treatment, every 2 weeks at 0.01 to 10 mg/kg. Overall study results and limits: The investigators did not determine what antigen specificity the expanded peripheral T cells had. Expanded clones were, on average, more numerous in CD8+ T cells than in CD4+.

The cohort excluded patients with autoimmune disease history or systemic immunosuppression. Only in-frame clones appear in the TCRdb table, and some are missing; sequencing was by immunoSEQ multiplex PCR. The top ten clones hold 33% of a sample with under 25,000 clones, 74% of them seen once. The CDR3 spans 13 residues. Between the trimmed V and J ends, which lost 4 bases and 10 bases, there was a span of 12 bases. Per germline, CDR1 SGHRS and CDR2 YFSETQ. Comment on this clone: Its antigen remains unknown.

This TCR was recovered from an adult with an advanced solid tumor such as melanoma, head and neck, liver or kidney cancer. The chain carries TRBV5-1 and TRBJ1-6, with D possibly matching TRBD1 (6 bases). The specimen comprised CD4+ or CD8+ T cells sorted from blood, sampled in a trial of the OX40 agonist ivuxolimab. CDR3 sequence reads: CASSHHRDSPLHF. CDR3 DNA sequence: TGCGCCAGCAGCCACCACAGGGACTCACCCCTCCACTTT.